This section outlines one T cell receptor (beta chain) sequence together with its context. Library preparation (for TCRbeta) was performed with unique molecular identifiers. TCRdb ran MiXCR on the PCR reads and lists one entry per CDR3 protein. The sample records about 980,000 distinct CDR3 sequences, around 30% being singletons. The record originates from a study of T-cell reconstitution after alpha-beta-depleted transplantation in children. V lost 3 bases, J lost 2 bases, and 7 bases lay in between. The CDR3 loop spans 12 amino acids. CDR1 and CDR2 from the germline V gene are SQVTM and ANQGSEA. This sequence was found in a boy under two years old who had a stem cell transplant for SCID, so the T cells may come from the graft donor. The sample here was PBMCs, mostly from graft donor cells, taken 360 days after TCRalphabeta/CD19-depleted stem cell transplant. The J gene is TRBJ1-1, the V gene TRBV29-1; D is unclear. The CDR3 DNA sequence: TGCAGCGTTGAGGCCGGTAACACTGAAGCTTTCTTT. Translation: CSVEAGNTEAFF.